These 28 T cell receptor beta chains originate from one sample sequenced in a study of shared clonotypes between healthy human individuals. CD45RO-negative cells were positively selected for CCR7, leaving out terminally differentiated effector memory CD45RA+ cells. Only in-frame clones appear in the TCRdb table, and some are missing; sequencing was by immunoSEQ multiplex PCR. The sample consists of roughly 2,000,000 clones, roughly 94% of them appearing once. Sequenced input: naive CD8+ T cells sorted from blood. The receptors shown here come from a man aged 18 to 35 in good health.

J is TRBJ2-3 and V is TRBV5-6; 7 positions match TRBD1. The V gene end was trimmed by 1 base and the J gene end by 0 bases; junction bases not matched to a gene: 5. The germline CDR1 and CDR2 sequences are SGHDT and YYEEEE. The CDR3 is 16 residues long. CDR3 sequence reads: CASSLLTGDSTDTQYF. The CDR3 nucleotides read TGTGCCAGCAGCTTGTTAACAGGGGACAGCACAGATACGCAGTATTTT.

The V and J genes are TRBV30 and TRBJ2-7, with D possibly TRBD2 on 5 matching bases. The CDR3 extends over 12 amino acids. Trimming stripped 5 bases from V and 7 bases from J, with 15 bases between. Looked up from germline, CDR1 is GTSNPN and CDR2 is SVGIG (reference sequence). The CDR3 DNA reads as TGTGCCTGGTCCCGGGGTGAAGGGGAGCAGTACTTC. It codes for CAWSRGEGEQYF. Full variable domain (outside the CDR3, taken from reference TRBV30 and TRBJ2-7): SQTIHQWPATLVQPVGSPLSLECTVEGTSNPNLYWYRQAAGRGLQLLFYSVGIGQISSEVPQNLSASRPQDRQFILSSKKLLLSDSGFYLCAWSRGEGEQYFGPGTRLTVT.

This rearrangement joins TRBV5-4 to TRBJ2-7; D is uncertain. The CDR3 sequence is 14 residues long. The V gene lost 0 bases and the J gene lost 2 bases, with 9 bases spanning the gap. Germline CDR1 is SGHNT and CDR2 is YYREEE (reference sequence). For the CDR3, the DNA is TGTGCCAGCAGCTTGGAACAGAATACCTACGAGCAGTACTTC. It specifies CASSLEQNTYEQYF.

The chain joins TRBV30 to TRBJ1-1; D is perhaps TRBD1 (5 bases). The CDR3 length is 11 residues. Deletions cut 2 bases from V and 8 bases from J, with 9 bases between. Germline lookup yields CDR1 GTSNPN and CDR2 SVGIG (reference sequence). The CDR3 DNA reads as TGTGCCTGGAGTAGGGGTCTAGAAGCTTTCTTT. This encodes CAWSRGLEAFF.

The chain links TRBV6-1 to TRBJ2-7; 7 nucleotides line up with TRBD1. CDR1 MNHNS and CDR2 SASEGT come from the germline V gene. The CDR3 loop spans 15 amino acids. The trim removed 3 bases at V and 0 bases at J, leaving 5 bases unmatched. CDR3 nucleotides: TGTGCCAGCAGTGAGTGGGGACAGATCTCCTACGAGCAGTACTTC. Amino acids: CASSEWGQISYEQYF.

V usage is TRBV7-9 and J usage is TRBJ2-7; 7 nucleotides line up with TRBD2. The CDR3 is made up of 17 amino acids. CDR1 is SEHNR and CDR2 is FQNEAQ in the germline V gene (reference sequence). Trimming cost V 5 bases and J 7 bases; bases outside gene matches: 20. CDR3: CASSLSYAGAGGGEQYF. The CDR3 DNA follows: TGTGCCAGCAGCCTATCCTACGCGGGAGCTGGGGGTGGAGAGCAGTACTTC. The variable domain in full, completed from reference TRBV7-9 and TRBJ2-7, reads DTGVSQNPRHKITKRGQNVTFRCDPISEHNRLYWYRQTLGQGPEFLTYFQNEAQLEKSRLLSDRFSAERPKGSFSTLEIQRTEQGDSAMYLCASSLSYAGAGGGEQYFGPGTRLTVT.

The rearrangement uses TRBV30 and TRBJ2-7, with D perhaps TRBD1 or TRBD2 (5 bases each). The CDR3 consists of 13 residues. The V gene lost 5 bases and the J gene lost 4 bases, with 15 bases spanning the gap. The germline CDR1 and CDR2 sequences are GTSNPN and SVGIG (reference sequence). CDR3 nucleotide sequence: TGTGCCTGGGATCTCGGGGCAGCATACGAGCAGTACTTC. Residues: CAWDLGAAYEQYF.

This rearrangement joins TRBV4-1 to TRBJ1-2; TRBD1 agrees at 9 bases. The germline gives CDR1 MGHRA, CDR2 YSYEKL. The CDR3 has 14 residues. Losses at the gene ends were 3 bases for V and 4 bases for J; bases not matched to a gene: 3. The CDR3 here is CASSHTGGTYGYTF. The CDR3 nucleotides read TGCGCCAGCAGCCATACAGGGGGCACCTATGGCTACACCTTC.

V and J are TRBV28 and TRBJ1-1, with D hard to call. The germline V gene has CDR1 MDHEN and CDR2 SYDVKM. V was pared by 4 bases and J by 1 base, with 13 bases between. The CDR3 has 15 amino acids. This CDR3 reads CASSSPWEKNTEAFF. CDR3 DNA sequence: TGTGCCAGCAGTTCCCCCTGGGAGAAGAACACTGAAGCTTTCTTT.

This clone was found a few times. This chain links TRBV2 with TRBJ2-7; D remains ambiguous. Trimming took 4 bases from V and 1 from J, leaving 8 bases between them. The CDR3 spans 13 residues. Germline CDR1 and CDR2: SNHLY and FYNNEI. The CDR3 is CASSVADSYEQYF. The CDR3 DNA reads TGTGCCAGCAGTGTTGCAGATTCCTACGAGCAGTACTTC.

This clone has only one observation. Different DNA sequences within this sample yield the same CDR3. V is TRBV11-2 and J is TRBJ2-7; D is undetermined. The CDR3 runs 13 residues. CDR1 SGHAT and CDR2 FQNNGV come from the germline V gene. The ends were cut back, 1 base at V and 3 bases at J, with 7 bases in the middle. DNA of the CDR3: TGTGCCAGCAGCTTAGCTCAAGACTACGAGCAGTACTTC. This codes for CASSLAQDYEQYF.

This chain uses TRBV9 with TRBJ2-3, with TRBD2 matching 12 bases. CDR1 is SGDLS, CDR2 YYNGEE, per germline. This CDR3 is 17 amino acids long. The ends lost 2 bases at V and 2 bases at J; junction bases unmatched: 6. The CDR3 nucleotides are TGTGCCAGCAGCGTGTCTAGCGGGGGGGGCTTCACAGATACGCAGTATTTT. Residues: CASSVSSGGGFTDTQYF.

The CDR3 protein is CASSLVGRLNTEAFF. CDR3 in DNA: TGTGCCAGCAGTTTGGTGGGGAGACTGAACACTGAAGCTTTCTTT. The V and J genes are TRBV28 and TRBJ1-1; D unclear. The CDR3 spans 15 residues. Germline CDR1 reads MDHEN; CDR2 reads SYDVKM. V was pared by 3 bases and J by 0 bases, with 11 bases between.

This chain's CDR3 is CASSNTSYNSPLHF. The CDR3 nucleotides are TGTGCCAGCAGCAACACCTCCTATAATTCACCCCTCCACTTT. The rearrangement links TRBV6-5 to TRBJ1-6, with D unclear. The CDR3 length is 14 residues. The germline V gene has CDR1 MNHEY and CDR2 SVGAGI. With 6 bases removed from V and 0 bases from J, the gap between germline ends came to 6 bases.

J is TRBJ2-5 and V is TRBV7-2, with 8 bases matching TRBD1. Germline CDR1 SGHTA, CDR2 FQGNSA. J lost 2 bases, V lost 5 bases, and 4 bases had no gene match. CDR3 size: 14 residues. This CDR3 is CASSTNRGQETQYF. In nucleotides, the CDR3 is TGTGCCAGCAGCACCAACAGGGGGCAAGAGACCCAGTACTTC. The entire variable domain, with the rest obtained from reference TRBV7-2 and TRBJ2-5, is as follows: GAGVSQSPSNKVTEKGKDVELRCDPISGHTALYWYRQSLGQGLEFLIYFQGNSAPDKSGLPSDRFSAERTGGSVSTLTIQRTQQEDSAVYLCASSTNRGQETQYFGPGTRLLVL.

The chain employs TRBV7-6 and TRBJ2-7, with unresolved D. V shed 4 bases and J shed 0 bases, with 13 bases lying between them. Per the germline V gene, CDR1 is SGHVS and CDR2 is FNYEAQ. The CDR3 spans 15 residues. CDR3: CASSSDDSNSYEQYF. The CDR3 DNA reads TGTGCCAGCAGCTCGGACGATTCGAACTCCTACGAGCAGTACTTC.

J is TRBJ2-3 and V is TRBV4-1, with D possibly TRBD1 on 5 matching bases. Germline V gene data show CDR1 as MGHRA and CDR2 as YSYEKL. CDR3 length: 15 residues. V lost 3 bases and J lost 0, with 10 bases in between. The CDR3 nucleotides read TGCGCCAGCAGCCAGGGGCGGTCTAGCACAGATACGCAGTATTTT. It is translated as CASSQGRSSTDTQYF.

V and J are TRBV5-1 and TRBJ2-1, with 11 bases identical to TRBD2. J gave up 8 bases and V 0 bases, and 4 bases lay outside the gene matches. Germline CDR1 and CDR2: SGHRS and YFSETQ. This CDR3 has 15 amino acids. The CDR3 here is CASSLVTSGNDEQFF. CDR3 sequence (DNA): TGCGCCAGCAGCTTGGTGACTAGCGGGAACGATGAGCAGTTCTTC.

This clone was seen a single time. V is TRBV19 and J is TRBJ1-4; 10 bases line up with TRBD1. J gave up 8 bases and V 5 bases, and 5 bases lay outside the gene matches. The CDR3 totals 14 residues. Germline lookup yields CDR1 LNHDA and CDR2 SQIVND (reference sequence). CDR3 DNA: TGTGCCAGTAGTTTCGTGACAGGGGGCGAAAAACTGTTTTTT. It specifies CASSFVTGGEKLFF.

This CDR3 reads CASSPWTGELFF. The CDR3 region has the DNA TGTGCCAGCAGCCCTTGGACCGGGGAGCTGTTTTTT. The chain carries TRBV9 and TRBJ2-2; D is unresolved. The length of the CDR3 is 12 residues. V was shortened by 4 bases and J by 5 bases, with 6 bases between the two germline ends. Germline lookup yields CDR1 SGDLS and CDR2 YYNGEE.

The rearrangement uses TRBV7-9 and TRBJ2-7; D might be TRBD2 (6 bases). CDR1 is SEHNR, CDR2 FQNEAQ, per germline (reference sequence). The CDR3 is 17 amino acids. V was pared by 1 base and J by 0 bases, with 16 bases between. The CDR3 nucleotides read TGTGCCAGCAGCTTAGTAGGAGGAGGAGGGGTCTCCTACGAGCAGTACTTC. Residues: CASSLVGGGGVSYEQYF. Full variable domain (outside the CDR3, taken from reference TRBV7-9 and TRBJ2-7): DTGVSQNPRHKITKRGQNVTFRCDPISEHNRLYWYRQTLGQGPEFLTYFQNEAQLEKSRLLSDRFSAERPKGSFSTLEIQRTEQGDSAMYLCASSLVGGGGVSYEQYFGPGTRLTVT.

The chain is built from TRBV30 and TRBJ2-3; the match to TRBD2 covers 7 bases. The CDR3 runs 15 residues. The V gene end was trimmed by 1 base and the J gene end by 0 bases; junction bases not matched to a gene: 4. Germline-derived CDR1 and CDR2 are GTSNPN and SVGIG (reference sequence). For the CDR3, the DNA is TGTGCCTGGAGTGGCGGGGGTTCTAGCACAGATACGCAGTATTTT. Amino acids: CAWSGGGSSTDTQYF.

Notes on this clone: Additional DNA sequences in this sample encode the identical CDR3. CDR3: CASSFRLMNTEAFF. CDR3 nucleotides: TGTGCCAGCAGTTTTAGGTTAATGAACACTGAAGCTTTCTTT. This chain connects TRBV28 to TRBJ1-1; no clear D gene. The V gene's germline CDR1 is MDHEN and CDR2 SYDVKM. The germline V and J ends were trimmed by 3 bases and 0 bases, with 8 bases remaining between them. The CDR3 length is 14 residues.

The chain couples TRBV14 to TRBJ1-1, with D unresolved. This CDR3 spans 14 amino acids. Germline lookup yields CDR1 SGHDN and CDR2 FVKESK. The V end was cut by 0 bases, the J end by 4 bases, with 9 bases between. In nucleotides, the CDR3 is TGTGCCAGCAGCCAAGAGCGGACGGGCACTGAAGCTTTCTTT. Translation: CASSQERTGTEAFF.

The rearrangement links TRBV7-9 to TRBJ2-3; D uncertain. The germline V gene has CDR1 SEHNR and CDR2 FQNEAQ (reference sequence). CDR3 size: 15 residues. V was cut by 4 bases and J by 0 bases, with 11 bases left in between. Here the CDR3 reads CASSSGLFSTDTQYF. CDR3 nucleotides: TGTGCCAGCAGCTCCGGGTTATTCAGCACAGATACGCAGTATTTT.

As to this clone: Only one base separates this from a far larger clonotype, so it likely reflects a read error. The chain links TRBV27 to TRBJ2-7; 8 bases fit TRBD2. The CDR3 spans 15 residues. V shed 3 bases and J 9 bases; nucleotides not matched to a gene: 13. Germline lookup yields CDR1 MNHEY and CDR2 SMNVEV (reference sequence). The CDR3 reads CASSFGGLVGGVQYF. The CDR3 bases are TGTGCCAGCAGTTTTGGGGGACTAGTGGGAGGGGTGCAGTACTTC.

The J gene is TRBJ1-5, the V gene TRBV27, with D perhaps matching TRBD1 (5 bases). The germline CDR1 and CDR2 sequences are MNHEY and SMNVEV (reference sequence). Trimming stripped 2 bases from V and 3 bases from J, with 11 bases between. The CDR3 runs to 15 residues. For the CDR3, the DNA is TGTGCCAGCAGTTTAAGGCAGGGAAACAATCAGCCCCAGCATTTT. Protein sequence: CASSLRQGNNQPQHF.

The rearrangement uses TRBV13 and TRBJ2-7, with 14 bases fitting TRBD2. V lost 5 bases to trimming and J lost 3 bases; unmatched junction nucleotides: 9. CDR3 size: 17 residues. Germline V gene lookup returns CDR1 PRHDT and CDR2 FYEKMQ (reference sequence). CDR3 region: CASSEGTSGSLGYEQYF. The CDR3 nucleotides read TGTGCCAGCAGCGAGGGGACTAGCGGGAGTCTGGGCTACGAGCAGTACTTC.